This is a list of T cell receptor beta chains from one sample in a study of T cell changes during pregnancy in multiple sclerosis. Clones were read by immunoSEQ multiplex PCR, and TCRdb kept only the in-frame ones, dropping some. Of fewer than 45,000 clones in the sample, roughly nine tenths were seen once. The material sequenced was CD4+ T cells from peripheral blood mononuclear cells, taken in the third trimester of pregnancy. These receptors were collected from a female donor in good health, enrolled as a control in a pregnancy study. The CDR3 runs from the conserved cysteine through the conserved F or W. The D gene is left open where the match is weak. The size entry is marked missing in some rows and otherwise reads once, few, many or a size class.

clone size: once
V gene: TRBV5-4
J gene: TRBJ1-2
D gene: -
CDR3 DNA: TGTGCCAGCTCCTCCGGTACGGGGGGCAAGTATGGCTACACCTTC
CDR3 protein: CASSSGTGGKYGYTF

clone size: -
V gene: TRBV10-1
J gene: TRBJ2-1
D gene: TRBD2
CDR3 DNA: TGCGCCAGCAGTGATCTTGGCGGGGGGGCCAATGAGCAGTTCTTC
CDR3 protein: CASSDLGGGANEQFF

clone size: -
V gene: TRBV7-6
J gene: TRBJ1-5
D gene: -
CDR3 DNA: TGTGCCAGCAGCTTTGCGGCAGGAGGTCAGCCCCAGCATTTT
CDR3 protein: CASSFAAGGQPQHF

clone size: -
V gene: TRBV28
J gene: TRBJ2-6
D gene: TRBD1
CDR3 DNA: TGTGCCAGCAGTTTATACAAACCCGCCGGGACAGGGGCTACTGGGGCCAACGTCCTGACTTTC
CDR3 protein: CASSLYKPAGTGATGANVLTF

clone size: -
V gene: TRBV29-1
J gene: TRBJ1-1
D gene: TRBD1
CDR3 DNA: TGCAGCGTCACCCGAGGACAGGGCACTGAAGCTTTCTTT
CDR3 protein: CSVTRGQGTEAFF

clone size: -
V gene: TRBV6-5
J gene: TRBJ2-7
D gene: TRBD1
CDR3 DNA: TGTGCCAGCAGGCAGGGGGACCGTGAGCAGTACTTC
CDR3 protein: CASRQGDREQYF

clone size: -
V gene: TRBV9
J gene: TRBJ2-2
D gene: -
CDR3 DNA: TGTGCCAGCAGCGTTGAGGTCACCGGGGAGCTGTTTTTT
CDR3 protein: CASSVEVTGELFF

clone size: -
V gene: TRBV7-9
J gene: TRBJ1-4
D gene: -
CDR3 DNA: TGTGCCATACTACAGGGCGGTAATGAAAAACTGTTTTTT
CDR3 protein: CAILQGGNEKLFF

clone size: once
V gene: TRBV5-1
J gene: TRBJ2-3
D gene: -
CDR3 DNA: TGCGCCAGCAGCCCGGGAACCCTAGATACGCAGTATTTT
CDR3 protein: CASSPGTLDTQYF

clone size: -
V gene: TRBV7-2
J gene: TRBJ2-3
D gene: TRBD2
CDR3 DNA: TGTGCCAGCAGCTCGCGAGGCGGGGGGGCGGGTCATACGCAGTATTTT
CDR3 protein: CASSSRGGGAGHTQYF

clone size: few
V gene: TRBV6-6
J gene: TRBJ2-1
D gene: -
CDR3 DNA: TGTGCCAGCAGTTACTCGAGGGTTTACAATGAGCAGTTCTTC
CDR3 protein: CASSYSRVYNEQFF

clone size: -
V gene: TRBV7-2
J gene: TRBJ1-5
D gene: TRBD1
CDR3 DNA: TGTGCCAGCAGCCGCCGGGACAGGGGATTTCAGCCCCAGCATTTT
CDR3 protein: CASSRRDRGFQPQHF

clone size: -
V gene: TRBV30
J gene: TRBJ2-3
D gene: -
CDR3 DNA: TGTGCCTGGAGTGTACGGCGCGGAAATACGCAGTATTTT
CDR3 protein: CAWSVRRGNTQYF

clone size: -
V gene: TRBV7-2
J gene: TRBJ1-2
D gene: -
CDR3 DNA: TGTGCCAGCAGCTTAGCGGCTTTGGGTCGGGATGGCTACACCTTC
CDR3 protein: CASSLAALGRDGYTF

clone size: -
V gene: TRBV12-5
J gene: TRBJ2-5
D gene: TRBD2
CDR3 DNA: TGTGCTAGTGGTAAGCTTCTAGCGGAAGAGACCCAGTACTTC
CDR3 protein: CASGKLLAEETQYF

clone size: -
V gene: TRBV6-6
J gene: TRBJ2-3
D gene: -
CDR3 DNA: TGTGCCAGCCGGGAGAGGGCCACGGACACAAGAGATACGCAGTATTTT
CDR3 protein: CASRERATDTRDTQYF

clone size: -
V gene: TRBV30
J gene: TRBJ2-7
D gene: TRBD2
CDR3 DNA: TGTGCCTGGACAGCGGGGGCACTCACGGGCGAGCAGTACTTC
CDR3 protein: CAWTAGALTGEQYF

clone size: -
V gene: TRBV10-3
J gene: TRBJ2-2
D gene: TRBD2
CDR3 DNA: TGTGCCATCAGGGATACAGCGGGAGCAGTCACCGGGGAGCTGTTTTTT
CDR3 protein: CAIRDTAGAVTGELFF

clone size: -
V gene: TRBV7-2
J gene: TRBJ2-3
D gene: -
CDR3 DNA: TGTGCCAGCAGCTTATCTGGGCCGTCTAGCACAGATACGCAGTATTTT
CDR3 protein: CASSLSGPSSTDTQYF

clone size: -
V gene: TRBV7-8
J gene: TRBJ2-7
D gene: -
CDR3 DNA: TGTGCCAGCAGTTACCACGGGGAGCAGTACTTC
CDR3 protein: CASSYHGEQYF

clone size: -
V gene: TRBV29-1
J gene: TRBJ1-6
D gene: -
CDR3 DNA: TGCAGCGTGAAGCAGGGTTCTGATTCACCCCTCCACTTT
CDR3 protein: CSVKQGSDSPLHF

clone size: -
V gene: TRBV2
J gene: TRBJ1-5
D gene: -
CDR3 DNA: TGTGCCAGCAGTGCACAGGGCAACAATCAGCCCCAGCATTTT
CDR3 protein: CASSAQGNNQPQHF

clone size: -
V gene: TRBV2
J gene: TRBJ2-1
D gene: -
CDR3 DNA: TGTGCCAGCAAGCCCGGGGGGCCCTACAATGAGCAGTTCTTC
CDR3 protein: CASKPGGPYNEQFF

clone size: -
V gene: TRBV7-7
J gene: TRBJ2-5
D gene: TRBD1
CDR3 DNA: TGTGCTAGCAGCCATGGGGGGACAGGGGGCAAAGGTAGAGAGACCCAGTACTTC
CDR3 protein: CASSHGGTGGKGRETQYF

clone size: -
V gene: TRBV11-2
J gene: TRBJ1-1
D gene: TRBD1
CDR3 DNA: TGTGCCAGCAGCGGACAGGGAGGGACTGAAGCTTTCTTT
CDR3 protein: CASSGQGGTEAFF

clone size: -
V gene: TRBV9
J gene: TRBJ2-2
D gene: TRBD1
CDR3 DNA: TGTGCCAGCGGAGGGACAGGGGCCGGGGAGCTGTTTTTT
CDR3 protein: CASGGTGAGELFF

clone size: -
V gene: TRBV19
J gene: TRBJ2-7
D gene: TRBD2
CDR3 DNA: TGTGCCAGTCGTGGGACTAGGGGAACCGCCGAGCAGTACTTC
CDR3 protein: CASRGTRGTAEQYF

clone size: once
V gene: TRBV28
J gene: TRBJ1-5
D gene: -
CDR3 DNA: TGTGCCAGCAGGTCACAGGGTCGTGGCAATCAGCCCCAGCATTTT
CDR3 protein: CASRSQGRGNQPQHF

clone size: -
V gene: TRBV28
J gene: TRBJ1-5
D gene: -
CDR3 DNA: TGTGCCAGCACTGAGGGTAACCAGCCCCAGCATTTT
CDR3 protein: CASTEGNQPQHF

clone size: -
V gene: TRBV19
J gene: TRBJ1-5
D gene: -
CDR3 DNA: TGTGCCAGTAGTATAGCAGGTAGCAATCAGCCCCAGCATTTT
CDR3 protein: CASSIAGSNQPQHF

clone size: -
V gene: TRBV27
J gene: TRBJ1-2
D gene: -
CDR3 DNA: TGTGCCACCCGAAACGATCTAACAGGCTCCTATGGCTACACCTTC
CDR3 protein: CATRNDLTGSYGYTF

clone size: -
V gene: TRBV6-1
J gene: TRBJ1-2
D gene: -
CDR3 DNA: TGTGCCAGCAGTGAAGTTATCAGGGAAGCTGTCTACACCTTC
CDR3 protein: CASSEVIREAVYTF

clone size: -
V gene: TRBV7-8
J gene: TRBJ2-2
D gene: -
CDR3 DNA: TGTGCCTCAACTAGGATCATCGGGGAGCTGTTTTTT
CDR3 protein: CASTRIIGELFF

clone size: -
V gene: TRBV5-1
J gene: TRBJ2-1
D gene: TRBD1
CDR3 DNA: TGCGCCAGCAGCTTTACAGGGGGGAGCAATGAGCAGTTCTTC
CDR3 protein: CASSFTGGSNEQFF

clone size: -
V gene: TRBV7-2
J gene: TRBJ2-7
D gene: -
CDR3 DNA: TGTGCCAGCAGCCGTGACAGCGTTAATGTCTACGAGCAGTACTTC
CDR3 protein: CASSRDSVNVYEQYF

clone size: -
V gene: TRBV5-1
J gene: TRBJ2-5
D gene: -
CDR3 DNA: TGCGCCAGCAGCTTGGCCGGTCCAGGGATGTACCAAGAGACCCAGTACTTC
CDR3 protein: CASSLAGPGMYQETQYF

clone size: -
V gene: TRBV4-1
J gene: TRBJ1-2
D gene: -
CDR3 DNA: TGCGCCAGCAGCCAAGAGGACAGCCCTAACTATGGCTACACCTTC
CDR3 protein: CASSQEDSPNYGYTF

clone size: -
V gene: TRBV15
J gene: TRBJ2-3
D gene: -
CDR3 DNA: TGTGCCACCAGCAGAGACAGTGGCACAGATACGCAGTATTTT
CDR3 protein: CATSRDSGTDTQYF

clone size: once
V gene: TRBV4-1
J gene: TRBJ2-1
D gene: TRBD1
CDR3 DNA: TGCGCCAGCAGCCAAGCAGGGGGCTACGACAATGAGCAGTTCTTC
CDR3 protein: CASSQAGGYDNEQFF

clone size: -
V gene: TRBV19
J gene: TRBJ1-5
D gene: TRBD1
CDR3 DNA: TGTGCCAGTAAGGGGTTGACAGGGGGTCTTCAGCCCCAGCATTTT
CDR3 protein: CASKGLTGGLQPQHF

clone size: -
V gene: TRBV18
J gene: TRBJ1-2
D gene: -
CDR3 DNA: TGTGCCAGCTCACCACCCGACAGCTATGGCTACACCTTC
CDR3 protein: CASSPPDSYGYTF

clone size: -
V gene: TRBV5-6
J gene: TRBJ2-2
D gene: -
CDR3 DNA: TGTGCCAGCAGCTTGGCCGGGGGAACTCACACCGGGGAGCTGTTTTTT
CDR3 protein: CASSLAGGTHTGELFF

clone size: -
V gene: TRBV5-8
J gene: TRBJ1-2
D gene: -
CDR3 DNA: TGTGCCAGCAGCTTTGGGACGGCGGGGGGCTACACCTTC
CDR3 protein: CASSFGTAGGYTF

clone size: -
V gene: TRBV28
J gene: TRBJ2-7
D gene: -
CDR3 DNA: TGTGCCAGCAGTAAACAGGGATCTTCCTACGAGCAGTACTTC
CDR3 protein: CASSKQGSSYEQYF

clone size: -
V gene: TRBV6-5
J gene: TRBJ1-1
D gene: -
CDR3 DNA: TGTGCCAGCCTTACCGGGGGGCGGAACACTGAAGCTTTCTTT
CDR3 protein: CASLTGGRNTEAFF

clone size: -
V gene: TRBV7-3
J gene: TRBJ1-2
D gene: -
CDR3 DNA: TGTGCCAGCAGCTTAACCCCCCAGGGTGATGGCTACACCTTC
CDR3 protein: CASSLTPQGDGYTF

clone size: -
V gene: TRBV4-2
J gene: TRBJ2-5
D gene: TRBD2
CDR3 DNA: TGTGCCAGCAGCTCGCAAGGACTAGCGGGAGCCCAAGAGACCCAGTACTTC
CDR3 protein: CASSSQGLAGAQETQYF

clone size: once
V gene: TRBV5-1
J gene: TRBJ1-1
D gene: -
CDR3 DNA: TGCGCCAGCAGCTTGGTCGATCCTATGAACACTGAAGCTTTCTTT
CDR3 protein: CASSLVDPMNTEAFF

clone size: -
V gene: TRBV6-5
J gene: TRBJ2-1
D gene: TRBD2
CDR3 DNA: TGTGCCAGCAGTAGCGGGATCGGCGATGAGCAGTTCTTC
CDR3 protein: CASSSGIGDEQFF

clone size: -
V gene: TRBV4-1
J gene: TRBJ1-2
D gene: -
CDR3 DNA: TGCGCCAGCAGCCAAGAGGGAAGGACATTAAACTATGGCTACACCTTC
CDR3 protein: CASSQEGRTLNYGYTF

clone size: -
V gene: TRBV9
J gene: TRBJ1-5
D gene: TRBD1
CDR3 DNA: TGTGCCAGCAGCGCGGGACAGGGGGGTGGTCAGCCCCAGCATTTT
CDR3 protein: CASSAGQGGGQPQHF

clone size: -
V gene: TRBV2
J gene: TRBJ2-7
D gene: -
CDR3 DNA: TGTGCCAGCAGCCGGGACTGGAGCTCCTACGAGCAGTACTTC
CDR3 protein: CASSRDWSSYEQYF

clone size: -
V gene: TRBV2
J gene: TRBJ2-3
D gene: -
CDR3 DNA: TGTGCCAGCAGTGTTATTAGCACAGATACGCAGTATTTT
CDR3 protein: CASSVISTDTQYF

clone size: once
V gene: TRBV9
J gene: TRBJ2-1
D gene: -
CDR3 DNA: TGTGCCAGCAGCGTAGGGGGGGCGGGAGTCTACAATGAGCAGTTCTTC
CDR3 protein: CASSVGGAGVYNEQFF